This TCR beta chain was recovered during a study of tumor-infiltrating lymphocytes in oesophageal squamous cell carcinoma. Trimming left V 7 bases short and J 5 bases short, with 9 bases between. This CDR3 has 12 residues. In TCRdb, the PCR reads were re-called with MiXCR into one record per CDR3 protein. The sample comprises almost 20,000 distinct CDR3 sequences, over 40% of which are singletons, and roughly 12% rests with the top ten. Only a few counts were recorded for this clonotype. This TCR was sampled from a male donor with esophageal squamous cell carcinoma. This chain uses TRBV12-3 or TRBV12-4 with TRBJ2-1; TRBD1 is a possible D gene (6 bases). The sample taken for sequencing was normal esophageal tissue next to the tumor. The DNA of the CDR3 is TGTGCCAGCATCGGACAGAACAATGAGCAGTTCTTC. Its translation is CASIGQNNEQFF.